Sequencing of this T cell receptor (beta chain) was carried out in a study of shared clonotypes between healthy human individuals. Whole-study context: Three CD4 naive, three CD4 memory, two CD8 naive and one CD8 memory plate were used per donor.

Naive CD8 cells, CD45RO-negative and positively selected for CCR7, excluded terminally differentiated effector memory CD45RA+ cells. Those who donated were healthy HIV-negative adults, with no recent acute infections or vaccinations reported. V trimming: 5 bases; J trimming: 2 bases; junction bases outside the gene matches: 6. The germline V gene encodes CDR1 SGHTS and CDR2 YDEGEE. The CDR3 totals 17 residues. General study results and limits: At large depth, rarefaction still showed sorted-subset sequencing to be incomplete. Among the subsets, naive ones generally showed larger estimated richness than memory ones.

Notes on this clone: Antigen unknown.

Profiled with immunoSEQ multiplex PCR; TCRdb holds only in-frame clones, not every one. The data contain millions of clones, just under 95% of them seen just once; the ten biggest clones take up more than 0.95%. Sample: naive CD8+ T cells sorted from blood. The clonotype originates from a man aged 18 to 29 in good health. The chain employs TRBV5-8 and TRBJ2-5; the match to TRBD2 covers 16 bases. CDR3 DNA: TGTGCCAGCAGGACCGGGACTAGCGGGAGGGGGCAAGAGACCCAGTACTTC. It yields the protein CASRTGTSGRGQETQYF. Using reference TRBV5-8 and TRBJ2-5 for the parts outside the CDR3, the full variable domain is EAGVTQSPTHLIKTRGQQATLRCSPISGHTSVYWYQQALGLGLQFLLWYDEGEERNRGNFPPRFSGRQFPNYSSELNVNALELEDSALYLCASRTGTSGRGQETQYFGPGTRLLVL.